Below, 8 T cell receptor beta chains from the same sample are listed, as sequenced in a study of T cells after yellow fever vaccination. TCRdb reprocessed the 5' RACE reads with MiXCR, giving one entry per CDR3 protein. The repertoire holds about 370,000 distinct CDR3 sequences, with roughly 11% as singletons. The input for sequencing was PBMCs, taken on the day of the first yellow fever vaccination. Receptors were obtained from a man between 18 and 35 years old who received the YFV17D yellow fever vaccine.

This clonotype showed up just a few times. Here the CDR3 reads CASSLDPGYTEAFF. The DNA for the CDR3 is TGTGCCAGCAGCTTAGATCCCGGATACACTGAAGCTTTCTTT. V gene TRBV11-2 combines with J gene TRBJ1-1, with D unclear. In germline, CDR1 is SGHAT, CDR2 FQNNGV. The CDR3 has 14 amino acids. With 0 bases removed from V and 3 bases from J, the gap between germline ends came to 8 bases.

The gene calls are TRBV19 and TRBJ1-5; possibly TRBD1 for D (6 bases). The CDR3 is made up of 13 amino acids. V was clipped by 3 bases and J by 5 bases, with 8 bases between them. Germline V gives CDR1 LNHDA, CDR2 SQIVND (reference sequence). CDR3 coding DNA: TGTGCCAGTAGTATGACAGGTGATCAGCCCCAGCATTTT. This sequence encodes CASSMTGDQPQHF.

This clonotype was seen a handful of times. The V call is TRBV6-2 or TRBV6-3, the J call TRBJ1-1, with a weak D call TRBD1 (5 bases). The CDR3 contains 15 residues. V was cut by 0 bases and J by 1 base, with 9 bases left in between. CDR1 MNHEY and CDR2 SVGEGT come from the germline V gene. The CDR3 loop is CASSYSRGRNTEAFF. The CDR3 region has the DNA TGTGCCAGCAGTTACTCGAGGGGCAGGAACACTGAAGCTTTCTTT.

This clonotype was observed once. J is TRBJ2-2 and V is TRBV20-1, with 7 bases fitting TRBD1. Germline trimming cut 4 bases from V and 1 base from J; bases unmatched to any gene: 0. CDR1 and CDR2 from the germline V gene are DFQATT and SNEGSKA (reference sequence). The CDR3 spans 13 residues. Written as DNA, the CDR3 is TGCAGTGCTAACAGGGGGAACACCGGGGAGCTGTTTTTT. Protein: CSANRGNTGELFF.

The V call is TRBV25-1, the J call TRBJ2-4; 8 bases agree with TRBD2. The CDR3 spans 15 residues. CDR1 is MGHDK, CDR2 SYGVNS, per germline. Trimming at V came to 7 bases and at J to 8 bases, leaving 13 bases not matched to a gene. The CDR3 region is CASTTSGGWGDIQYF. Here the CDR3 DNA reads TGTGCCAGCACCACCAGCGGGGGCTGGGGGGACATTCAGTACTTC.

This clonotype was detected ten times or more. The chain couples TRBV20-1 to TRBJ2-7; 8 bases fit TRBD1. J lost 5 bases, V lost 3 bases, and 6 bases had no gene match. This CDR3 is built from 13 residues. CDR1 is DFQATT and CDR2 is SNEGSKA in the germline V gene (reference sequence). The CDR3 sequence: CSASFQGANEQYF. In DNA, the CDR3 is TGCAGTGCTAGTTTCCAGGGGGCCAACGAGCAGTACTTC.

This clonotype was counted between two and nine times. This chain links TRBV9 with TRBJ2-1; TRBD1 matches 9 bases. Germline values: CDR1 SGDLS, CDR2 YYNGEE. The CDR3 has 15 amino acids. V lost 2 bases and J lost 6; bases outside the gene matches: 6. This CDR3 reads CASSVGQGGINEQFF. As DNA, the CDR3 is TGTGCCAGCAGCGTGGGACAGGGCGGTATCAATGAGCAGTTCTTC.

This clonotype was detected only once. The V call is TRBV12-3 or TRBV12-4, the J call TRBJ2-1; D gene ambiguous. The CDR3 consists of 14 residues. Trimming removed 5 bases at V and 2 bases at J, with 10 bases between. In nucleotides, the CDR3 is TGTGCCAGCAGTATCCAAGGCGCCTACAATGAGCAGTTCTTC. It is translated as CASSIQGAYNEQFF.